This T cell receptor beta chain was profiled in a study of T-cell reconstitution after alpha-beta-depleted transplantation in children. TCRbeta library preparation incorporated unique molecular identifiers. Each CDR3 protein gets one entry after TCRdb re-called the PCR reads with MiXCR. The repertoire holds 700,000 to 950,000 distinct CDR3 sequences, 15% to 20% seen once, with just under 5% in the top ten. This clonotype has more than one count but fewer than ten. Its antigen is unidentified. General study results and limits: Approximately two months post-transplant, alpha-beta T cells reportedly originated from several hundred expanded graft clones.

The CDR3 length is 12 residues. V lost 5 bases to trimming and J lost 7 bases, with 12 bases between them. Germline V lookup: CDR1 MDHEN, CDR2 SYDVKM. The clonotype was recovered from a male patient between 10 and 17 years old who had a stem cell transplant for acute lymphoblastic leukemia, so the T cells may come from the graft donor. The sample consisted of PBMCs, mostly from graft donor cells, taken 360 days after TCRalphabeta/CD19-depleted stem cell transplant. The rearrangement links TRBV28 to TRBJ2-7, with D maybe TRBD2 (5 bases). CDR3 sequence: CASSPWTEEQYF. Here the CDR3 DNA reads TGTGCCAGCAGTCCGTGGACTGAGGAGCAGTACTTC.